This TCR beta chain was documented in a study of shared clonotypes between healthy human individuals. Germline V gives CDR1 ENHRY, CDR2 SYGVKD. V was clipped by 0 bases and J by 6 bases, with 7 bases between them. The CDR3 has 13 amino acids. Measured with immunoSEQ multiplex PCR; TCRdb has only the in-frame clones, and not every one. The repertoire includes 640,000 or so clones, around 72% of them detected once, and 1.5% to 2% sits in the top ten. This sequence joins TRBV10-3 and TRBJ2-3; D ambiguous. The sequencing input was memory CD4+ T cells sorted from blood. The subset here: CD45RA-negative fraction. The sequence was obtained from a woman aged 30 to 39 in good health. The CDR3 coding sequence is TGTGCCATCAGTGAGTCGCTTTGGGATACGCAGTATTTT. Translating it yields CAISESLWDTQYF.